The present entry profiles one T cell receptor beta chain with its context. Repertoires were generated with immunoSEQ multiplex PCR, while TCRdb's copy carries only in-frame clones and drops some. The sample has more than 200,000 clones; about 89% are singletons. Symptom resolution, clearance, or two negative PCRs marked the recovered donors of Cohort 3. Germline V lookup: CDR1 SGHRS, CDR2 YFSETQ. The CDR3 has 14 residues. V gave up 0 bases and J gave up 10 bases, with 13 bases separating them. This sample is part of a study of blood T cell repertoires in COVID-19. For the study at large: Acute and convalescent COVID-19 samples came from the United States, Italy and Spain. The analysed material was cDNA or gDNA that came from T cells, B-cell-depleted T cells, or PBMCs.

The clonotype originates from a young woman who had recovered from COVID-19. The chain joins TRBV5-1 to TRBJ1-4; D remains ambiguous. The specimen sequenced was PBMCs or T cells enriched from blood (not recorded which). CDR3 sequence (DNA): TGCGCCAGCAGCTTGGAAGGTTCAAGCGGAAAACTGTTTTTT. It specifies CASSLEGSSGKLFF. Full variable domain (outside the CDR3, taken from reference TRBV5-1 and TRBJ1-4): KAGVTQTPRYLIKTRGQQVTLSCSPISGHRSVSWYQQTPGQGLQFLFEYFSETQRNKGNFPGRFSGRQFSNSRSEMNVSTLELGDSALYLCASSLEGSSGKLFFGSGTQLSVL.